This T cell receptor beta chain emerged from a study of molecular identifiers for immune sequencing clone quantification. Study-wide results and caveats: In a background of roughly 970,000 naive cells, spiked Jurkat TCR RNA from one cell was reportedly detectable.

This clonotype appeared many times. Its antigen is not identified. The use of previously described methods and listed TCR primers produced the bulk TCR libraries. MiXCR, run by TCRdb on the PCR reads, gives a single entry per CDR3 protein. The table lists a few hundred thousand distinct CDR3 sequences, roughly a fifth of them singletons, with about 0.84% in the top ten. V trimming: 3 bases; J trimming: 5 bases; junction bases outside the gene matches: 2. Germline values: CDR1 SGHTA, CDR2 FQGNSA. The CDR3 spans 13 residues. This chain uses TRBV7-2 with TRBJ2-7; 9 bases map to TRBD1. Sequenced material: naive CD8+ T cells from blood, with Jurkat cell RNA spiked in. Stated subset: FACS-sorted CD8+CD4-CCR7+CD45RA+ naive T cells. The sequence was obtained from a human donor in good health. Some libraries in this study had Jurkat cell RNA spiked in. For the CDR3, the DNA is TGTGCCAGCAGCTTGGACAGGGGTGACGAGCAGTACTTC. Its translation: CASSLDRGDEQYF.